Ten or more counts support the clone carrying this T cell receptor (beta chain). Its target is not known. This specimen comes from a study of human T cells and chemical hapten exposure. Overall study results and limits: TCRs at high frequency, those above 1 in 1000, did not change with DPC sensitization.

The germline V gene encodes CDR1 SGDLS and CDR2 YYNGEE. V was trimmed by 0 bases and J by 5 bases, leaving 6 bases between them. The CDR3 length is 13 residues. TCRdb re-analysed the RACE reads in MiXCR, keeping a single row per CDR3 protein. Among about 380,000 distinct CDR3 sequences, 5.1% were seen once, and the ten largest hold 2% to 3%. Time point specified: pre-sensitization, week 0. As for treatment: therapeutic diphenylcyclopropenone sensitization with weekly scalp DPC. Those who donated were patients with alopecia, 18 to 70 years of age, and suitable for DPC. This TCR came from a woman aged 50 to 60 with alopecia areata. Some clones in this sample may be carry-over from other donors' samples. V and J are TRBV9 and TRBJ1-5, with D hard to call. The source material was whole blood, sampled in connection with sensitization to the hapten diphenylcyclopropenone (DPC). The CDR3 DNA is TGTGCCAGCAGCGTAGGGTATGATCAGCCCCAGCATTTT. This sequence encodes CASSVGYDQPQHF.